This T cell receptor beta chain was retrieved from a study of tumor-infiltrating lymphocytes in primary liver carcinoma. Overall study results and limits: Blood fell significantly below tumors in its top-250-clone fraction (p = 0.039).

In germline, CDR1 is MNHEY, CDR2 SVGAGI. The CDR3 is 14 amino acids. TCR beta cDNA was prepared out of around 460 ng total RNA by means of a constant-region primer. For TCR beta, libraries were produced by three nested multiplex PCR rounds using slightly modified ARM-PCR. TRBV1-TRBV30 forward primers paired with a C-beta reverse primer drove the first two PCR rounds, roughly 9 cycles each. MiXCR, run by TCRdb on the multiplex PCR reads, gives a single entry per CDR3 protein. The data show 70,000 to 95,000 distinct CDR3 sequences, roughly 69% seen once. DNA and RNA were both co-extracted from about 20-30 mg of bulk tissue that had not been sorted. This clonotype appeared once. Its antigen is currently unknown. Compared with germline, one end of the junction differs, possibly owing to a read error.

The sequence derives from a man between 35 and 55 years old with primary liver carcinoma and hepatitis B virus infection. The material sequenced was liver tumor tissue from sampling region 4. Subset reported: tumor region T4, right-lateral pole. V is TRBV6-5 and J is TRBJ2-7; 7 bases are shared with TRBD2. The CDR3 sequence: CAGSYGLTGGEQYF. In DNA form, the CDR3 reads TGTGCCGGCAGTTATGGACTAACGGGAGGAGAGCAGTACTTC.